This T cell receptor (beta chain) is drawn from a study of cytomegalovirus exposure and HLA in healthy donors (dated by TCRdb to 2017 to 2019). Turning to the overall study: According to an earlier analysis of 587 of the donors, some 180 million T cells yielded 90 million to 140 million unique TCR beta sequences and about 300 Gb of sequence data. An early release covering over 500 HLA-typed donors comprised about 290 gigabases of sequencing data and 85 million or so unique TCR sequences. The genetic ancestry cluster associated with self-reported Caucasian donors included about 84% of the roughly 390 genotyped donors. The study was designed to test whether signatures of past pathogen exposure could be identified by cataloging public T cell receptors. The study profiled the T cell repertoires of under 700 subjects by immunosequencing and related them to cytomegalovirus serostatus. In addition to the first cohort of 650 to 800 subjects, a separate validation cohort of 100 to 150 different subjects was used. The study combined high-throughput TCR immunosequencing, statistical association of individual TCRs with disease status, and machine learning to predict cytomegalovirus infection status. A later analysis re-analyzed previously published TCR beta repertoires from roughly 630 donors and added high-resolution HLA genotyping to study TCR occurrence patterns. Rather than using new phenotypic data, the later analysis identified candidate immune exposures from TCR beta sequences and from how often those sequences occurred across donors. In an earlier analysis of 587 of the donors, high-throughput TCR beta sequencing was used to judge whether each TCR beta V gene segment behaved as functional or pseudogenic. Alongside the repertoire data, information on donor age, sex, ethnicity and CMV serostatus was compiled. A later genetic analysis took genome-wide SNP genotypes for about three fifths of the 666 donors and used that subset as a discovery cohort. Every repertoire in the discovery cohort had been generated on one and the same sequencing platform. Class I and class II HLA loci were covered by the typing at four-digit resolution. The number of typed donors differed by locus: about 629-640 for A, B, C, DRB1 and DQB1; 500 to 550 for DQA1; 606 for DPA1; and some 430 for DPB1. About five DR-DQ haplotypes were handled as single units for association and clustering, since linkage in the cohort was strong. Across some 400 genotyped donors of the cohort, an average of approximately 240,000 unique TCR beta nucleotide sequences per donor were sequenced, and 15% to 20% of those sequences were non-productive. Findings and caveats that apply to the study as a whole: In a later genetic analysis, a missense DCLRE1C variant was associated with V-gene and J-gene trimming of TCR beta chains, and the association was replicated in an independent cohort. A total of some 180 TCR beta chains were listed by the study as associated with cytomegalovirus. A later genetic analysis reported fewer N-insertions in productive TCRs among donors in an Asian-associated ancestry cluster than the roughly 700-donor mean. CMV serostatus was the only immune exposure information available for the cohort. Linkage disequilibrium might explain the correlated functional status among segregating V segments, but an unknown experimental factor could not be excluded. In a later analysis, most CMV-associated TCR beta chains were found to appear HLA-restricted, with HLA associations seemingly driven largely by CMV exposure. According to a later analysis, TCR association rates differed among HLA loci, with DRB1 alleles showing the most associated TCRs and HLA-C alleles showing the fewest. Because HLA typing was missing for some donors at each locus, association tests included only the typed subset. A later analysis associated about 17,000 TCR beta sequences with specific HLA alleles at a false discovery rate of 0.05. According to a later analysis, parvovirus B19, influenza, CMV and Epstein-Barr virus appeared linked to several top co-occurrence clusters. Sequencing depth was assumed to be roughly uniform across donors in the presence/absence analyses, though that assumption may not hold. A cluster of highly shared sequence variants was judged likely to represent a technical artifact of the sequencing pipeline. The earlier analysis of some 560 of the donors excluded fewer than 20 rarely observed V segments, including chromosome 9 orphons, because counts were too low. The classifier was reported to diagnose cytomegalovirus status with high specificity and sensitivity in both the original cohort and the validation cohort. A further reported finding was that TCR beta sequences accurately predicted the HLA-A and HLA-B alleles for most subjects in the first cohort. Most TCR sequences were observed very rarely across donors, whereas some public TCRs were present in many individuals. In a later analysis, HLA-associated TCR beta chains were found to be more clonally expanded and to have lower generation probabilities than equally common non-associated chains. When HLA alleles, especially DR and DQ, strongly co-occurred, TCR associations were difficult to assign to individual alleles. In this cohort, only TCR beta chains were sequenced, and detectable features were limited by the absence of alpha or paired-chain data. The authors suggested that the approach could potentially be generalized to other disease states and immunological phenotypes. In an earlier analysis of some 640 of the donors, most TCR beta V segments were observed in productive rearrangements about 90% or about 30% of the time, broadly matching IMGT annotations. The 87-base-pair reads could not distinguish some IMGT-functional V segments, including TRBV6-2 and TRBV6-3, so those segments were excluded. Three of the identified cytomegalovirus-associated TCR beta chains were confirmed in vitro to be specific for cytomegalovirus antigens.

Library preparation used the immunoSEQ multiplex PCR assay. The multiplex PCR relied on a mix of 60 forward primers for TCR Vbeta segments and 13 reverse primers for TCR Jbeta segments. The CDR3 region of rearranged TCR beta genes was amplified from genomic DNA with a multiplex PCR assay. Amplified TCR beta libraries were sequenced as 87-base-pair reads on the Illumina HiSeq System. For the original study's pipeline: In a later analysis, 77 million or so unique TCR beta chains were counted across the 650 to 750 repertoires, and approximately 9.9 million of these chains were shared by at least two donors. Raw reads were error-corrected and collapsed into unique sequences by a nearest-neighbor algorithm in which closely related sequences were merged to remove PCR and sequencing errors. CDR3 sequences were aligned to IMGT reference sequences to assign V, D and J gene segments. For a sequence to be retained, a match of at least six nucleotides to both a V gene segment and a J gene segment was required. A rearrangement counted as productive if the CDR3 had no stop codons and remained in frame with V and J, and every other rearrangement counted as non-productive. CDR3 was defined by IMGT convention, running from the second conserved V-encoded cysteine to the conserved J-encoded phenylalanine. The earlier analysis of 500 to 600 of the donors excluded sequences that lacked an unambiguous match to a single V gene segment. In an earlier analysis of some 590 of the donors, a V segment was called functional when productive rearrangements were above 56.7%, and segregating when the standard deviation between donors exceeded 5%. A statistical classification framework was built to diagnose cytomegalovirus status from the catalog of TCR beta chain sequences. A later analysis assigned V and J genes by comparing TCR nucleotide sequences with IMGT/GENE-DB human TR gene sequences. The TCRdist pipeline was used in a later analysis to assign CDR3 sequences and most-parsimonious VDJ recombination scenarios. In a later analysis, each TCR beta chain was defined by its CDR3 amino acid sequence together with its V-gene family, and reads without a unique V-gene family were excluded. To address suspected cross-contamination and a sequencing artifact, a later analysis removed approximately 600 highly shared, low-generation-probability nucleotide sequences. A later analysis calculated a clonal expansion index for each public chain from normalized within-repertoire ranks of inferred template counts. A later analysis computed generation probabilities with a VDJ recombination model fitted to out-of-frame rearrangements, and checked the results against IGoR. In a later analysis, TCR-TCR, TCR-HLA and TCR-CMV co-occurrence was scored with hypergeometric tests, and a repertoire-size bias correction was applied to TCR pairs. False discovery rates were estimated in a later analysis by permuting HLA or CMV assignments 20 times. A later analysis grouped co-occurring TCRs with DBSCAN, adding TCRdist sequence similarity when clustering within HLA-allele-positive subsets. Repertoires with fewer than 30,000 or more than 120,000 public chains were left out of co-occurrence clustering, as were five repertoires with anomalous nucleotide sharing. The clones in this table, taken by TCRdb from immuneACCESS, are in-frame only. Not every clone is retained; where verified, under half of the shortfall comes from an unresolved V gene, and the cause of the rest is unknown. D and trimming come from the DNA, and the V and J calls and clone size come from that table. This sample holds 180,000 or so clones; about 82% were observed only once. Under 2% of the sample comes from the top ten.

Measured from the cysteine to the phenylalanine, the CDR3 is 14 residues long. This entry keeps only the CDR3 DNA: 42 bases, framed from base 1. The trim is 4 bases for V and 5 bases for J, with a gap of 12 bases between the germline ends. The germline V gene gives CDR1 as SGHRS and CDR2 as YFSETQ. As for this clone: Its antigen is unknown. No much larger clonotype is one base removed from it; base qualities were not supplied.

The cohort consisted of some 670 healthy bone marrow donors. At the time of sampling, every cohort member was nominally healthy, though immune exposures that went unrecorded were likely present. The donor tested CMV seronegative, placing the donor among the 350 or so seronegative members of the cohort. A peripheral blood sample was provided by each donor, and peripheral blood mononuclear cells were used for TCR beta sequencing. The Qiagen DNeasy Blood Extraction Kit was used to extract genomic DNA from the blood cell samples. The rearrangement combines TRBV5-1 with TRBJ2-2, and possibly TRBD2, on 5 matching bases. The specimen sequenced was PBMCs. This TCR derives from a man younger than 35 in good health and CMV-seronegative. The CDR3 in this case is CASSTPAGTGELFF. The DNA sequence follows: TGCGCCAGCAGCACCCCGGCGGGTACCGGGGAGCTGTTTTTT.